This T cell receptor beta chain was identified in a study of shared clonotypes between healthy human individuals. Overall study: Used for every donor were three CD4 naive, three CD4 memory, two CD8 naive and one CD8 memory plate.

Germline V gives CDR1 SGHRS, CDR2 YFSETQ. The CDR3 totals 13 residues. V was trimmed by 0 bases and J by 0 bases, leaving 3 bases between them. Deep-level assay runs were performed. Clones were sequenced by immunoSEQ multiplex PCR, and TCRdb holds only the in-frame ones, with some missing. In the table there are 400,000 to 600,000 clones, about 96% of which are singletons. Findings and limits, study-wide: Sampling used blood alone; tissue repertoires probably differ. With several donors compared, about 5% of naive CD4 clonotypes were shared.

With regard to this clone: Its antigen is undetermined.

The V gene is TRBV5-1, the J gene TRBJ1-2, with D unresolved. The clonotype comes from a woman aged 25-40 years in good health. Sequenced sample: naive CD4+ T cells sorted from blood. Subset here: CD45RA+ positively selected. The CDR3, as DNA: TGCGCCAGCAGCTTGGATCCTAACTATGGCTACACCTTC. This gives the protein CASSLDPNYGYTF. Together with reference TRBV5-1 and TRBJ1-2, the CDR3 gives the full variable domain: KAGVTQTPRYLIKTRGQQVTLSCSPISGHRSVSWYQQTPGQGLQFLFEYFSETQRNKGNFPGRFSGRQFSNSRSEMNVSTLELGDSALYLCASSLDPNYGYTFGSGTRLTVV.